The TCR beta chain under discussion was sequenced for a study of blood T cells in healthy people across ages. The V gene lost 5 bases and the J gene lost 6 bases, with 17 bases spanning the gap. Per germline, CDR1 SGHTA and CDR2 FQGNSA. The CDR3 sequence is 15 residues long. Combining a sample-barcoded 5' primer with a J-beta primer mix, a second PCR ran for roughly 7 to 11 cycles. TCRdb processed the 5' RACE reads anew with MiXCR; each CDR3 protein has one entry. Of under 850,000 distinct CDR3 sequences in the sample, under 40% are singletons; the top ten hold over 10%. This clonotype was seen a handful of times.

Input material: blood. The rearrangement uses TRBV7-2 and TRBJ2-1; D not certain. This sequence was found in a man between 18 and 29 years old in good health. The CDR3 region is CASSPSGRVGNEQFF. The CDR3 DNA is TGTGCCAGCAGCCCTAGTGGTAGGGTAGGCAATGAGCAGTTCTTC.